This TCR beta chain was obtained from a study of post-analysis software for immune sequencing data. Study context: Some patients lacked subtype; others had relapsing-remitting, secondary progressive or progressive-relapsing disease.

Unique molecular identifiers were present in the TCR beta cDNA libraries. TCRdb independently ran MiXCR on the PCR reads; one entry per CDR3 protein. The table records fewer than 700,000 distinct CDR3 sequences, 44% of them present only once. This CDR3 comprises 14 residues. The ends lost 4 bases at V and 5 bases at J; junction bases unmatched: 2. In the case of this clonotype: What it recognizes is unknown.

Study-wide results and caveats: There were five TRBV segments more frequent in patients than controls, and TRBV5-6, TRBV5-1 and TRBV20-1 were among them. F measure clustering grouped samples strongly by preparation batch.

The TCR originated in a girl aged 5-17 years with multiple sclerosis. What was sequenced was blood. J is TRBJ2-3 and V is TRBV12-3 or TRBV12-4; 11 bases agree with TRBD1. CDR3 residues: CASSSDRGQDTQYF. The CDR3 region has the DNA TGTGCCAGCAGTTCGGACAGGGGGCAAGATACGCAGTATTTT.